One and the same sample provided the 27 T cell receptor beta chains below, sequenced in a study of beta chain features in type 1 diabetes. The authors reverse transcribed all of the isolated RNA, so sequencing captured expressed TCRB transcripts. The assay was immunoSEQ multiplex PCR, and TCRdb's table has in-frame clones only and misses some. The profile covers about 23,000 clones, with 50% to 60% appearing a single time and approximately 0.39% taken by the ten largest. Broader study findings: Within each of all four CD4+ subsets, Type 1 diabetes patients had TCRB CDR3s that were moderately but significantly shorter.

Antigen specificity for these receptors is unknown. Sequencing input: stem cell memory CD4+ T cells from blood. All receptors derive from a young man with type 1 diabetes.

The chain links TRBV18 to TRBJ2-2, with D possibly being TRBD1 (6 bases). This CDR3 has 16 amino acids. CDR1 KGHSH and CDR2 LQKENI come from the germline V gene. The V gene lost 4 bases and the J gene lost 2 bases, with 14 bases spanning the gap. This CDR3 is CASSRARTDNTGELFF. The DNA for the CDR3 is TGTGCCAGCTCACGCGCTCGGACAGACAACACCGGGGAGCTGTTTTTT.

V gene TRBV14 combines with J gene TRBJ2-3; 10 bases agree with TRBD2. V trimming: 2 bases; J trimming: 1 base; junction bases outside the gene matches: 0. Germline V gives CDR1 SGHDN, CDR2 FVKESK. This CDR3 region has 15 residues. The CDR3 DNA reads as TGTGCCAGCAGCCAAACTAGCGGGGGCACAGATACGCAGTATTTT. This encodes CASSQTSGGTDTQYF.

V and J are TRBV5-1 and TRBJ2-1; D not certain. The CDR3 has 16 residues. Trimming took 0 bases from V and 0 from J, leaving 10 bases between them. Germline V gene sequence: CDR1 SGHRS, CDR2 YFSETQ. In DNA form, the CDR3 reads TGCGCCAGCAGCTTGGGAGGAATGAGCTCCTACAATGAGCAGTTCTTC. Amino acids: CASSLGGMSSYNEQFF.

This clone showed up just once. The rearrangement uses TRBV11-2 and TRBJ2-7; unclear D gene. The V end was cut by 1 base, the J end by 6 bases, with 10 bases between. CDR1 SGHAT and CDR2 FQNNGV come from the germline V gene. The CDR3 sequence is 13 residues long. Written as DNA, the CDR3 is TGTGCCAGCAGCTTAGCGGCGGTCGGCGAGCAGTACTTC. It yields the protein CASSLAAVGEQYF.

The chain couples TRBV6-5 to TRBJ1-1; perhaps TRBD1 as D (6 bases). Trimming shortened V by 2 bases and J by 0 bases, and 10 bases separated the two germline ends. The CDR3 covers 15 residues. Germline loops: CDR1 MNHEY, CDR2 SVGAGI. The CDR3 spells CASSYVGAVNTEAFF. The CDR3 DNA reads as TGTGCCAGCAGTTACGTGGGGGCGGTGAACACTGAAGCTTTCTTT.

This clone was observed a handful of times. V usage is TRBV28 and J usage is TRBJ1-5, with TRBD1 as a possible D gene (6 bases). CDR3 length equals 16 residues. Trimming removed 6 bases from V and 9 bases from J, with 24 bases in between. Germline CDR1 is MDHEN and CDR2 is SYDVKM. Written as DNA, the CDR3 is TGTGCCAGCAGCCAAGCCCTCATCAGGGGTACGAGGCCCCAGCATTTT. Translating it yields CASSQALIRGTRPQHF.

This clone was seen more than once but under ten times. This chain links TRBV29-1 with TRBJ2-7, with 9 bases identical to TRBD1. Germline V lookup: CDR1 SQVTM, CDR2 ANQGSEA. The CDR3 contains 12 residues. Losses at the gene ends were 6 bases for V and 3 bases for J; bases not matched to a gene: 3. For the CDR3, the DNA is TGCAGCGTCGGGACAGGGTACTACGAGCAGTACTTC. Translated: CSVGTGYYEQYF.

This chain uses TRBV6-5 with TRBJ2-3; maybe TRBD2 (6 bases). The V end was cut by 4 bases, the J end by 0 bases, with 8 bases between. This CDR3 contains 14 residues. The germline CDR1 and CDR2 sequences are MNHEY and SVGAGI. DNA for the CDR3: TGTGCCAGCAGTTCCGGGACTAGCACAGATACGCAGTATTTT. Protein: CASSSGTSTDTQYF.

The chain recombines TRBV30 with TRBJ1-2, with no clear D. CDR3 size: 14 residues. Trimming stripped 4 bases from V and 11 bases from J, with 23 bases between. CDR1 and CDR2 from the germline V gene are GTSNPN and SVGIG (reference sequence). This CDR3 is CAWTREQGRKGYTF. The CDR3 DNA reads as TGTGCCTGGACTCGGGAGCAAGGACGAAAGGGTTACACCTTC.

The chain recombines TRBV4-1 with TRBJ2-1, with 11 bases aligning to TRBD2. The CDR3 runs 16 residues. Trimming took 1 base from V and 4 from J; bases not matched to a gene: 3. Germline V lookup: CDR1 MGHRA, CDR2 YSYEKL. The CDR3 is CASSQAGTSGYNEQFF. In DNA, the CDR3 is TGCGCCAGCAGCCAAGCCGGGACTAGCGGATACAATGAGCAGTTCTTC.

This clone was seen more than once but under ten times. This CDR3 reads CASSSISGAPGELFF. The CDR3 DNA reads as TGTGCCAGCAGCTCAATTTCAGGGGCGCCCGGGGAGCTGTTTTTT. The V and J genes are TRBV5-4 and TRBJ2-2; possible D gene TRBD1, 6 bases. This CDR3 comprises 15 residues. Germline values: CDR1 SGHNT, CDR2 YYREEE (reference sequence). V gave up 3 bases and J gave up 6 bases, with 15 bases separating them.

This sequence joins TRBV15 and TRBJ2-7; 8 bases line up with TRBD2. After removal of 0 bases from V and 1 base from J, the junction contained 8 bases not matched to a gene. Germline V gene lookup returns CDR1 LNHNV and CDR2 YYDKDF (reference sequence). This CDR3 contains 17 residues. CDR3 protein: CATSREASGSYSYEQYF. For the CDR3, the DNA is TGTGCCACCAGCAGAGAGGCGAGCGGGAGTTATTCCTACGAGCAGTACTTC.

The V gene is TRBV15, the J gene TRBJ2-2; 11 nucleotides match TRBD2. The CDR3 is 17 residues long. V lost 5 bases and J lost 3; bases outside the gene matches: 8. From germline, CDR1 is LNHNV and CDR2 YYDKDF (reference sequence). The CDR3 region is CATSEELAGGDTGELFF. CDR3 nucleotide sequence: TGTGCCACCAGCGAAGAATTAGCGGGAGGGGACACCGGGGAGCTGTTTTTT.

This sequence joins TRBV21-1 and TRBJ2-7; TRBD2, the table's D call, was not compared with the DNA. TRBV21-1 is tagged as a pseudogene. The CDR3 loop spans 18 amino acids. This CDR3 reads CASSKIVGAVKSSYEQYF. DNA for the CDR3: TGTGCCAGCAGCAAAATCGTTGGAGCGGTTAAGAGCTCCTACGAGCAGTACTTC.

The J gene is TRBJ2-5, the V gene TRBV30, with D perhaps TRBD1 (5 bases). CDR3 length: 12 residues. Germline lookup yields CDR1 GTSNPN and CDR2 SVGIG (reference sequence). Trimming removed 3 bases from V and 4 bases from J, with 9 bases in between. DNA of the CDR3: TGTGCCTGGAGATGGCAGGGAGAGACCCAGTACTTC. This sequence encodes CAWRWQGETQYF.

V gene TRBV2 combines with J gene TRBJ2-1; 11 bases fit TRBD2. The CDR3 runs 16 residues. V was clipped by 4 bases and J by 10 bases; unmatched bases: 12. Per the germline V gene, CDR1 is SNHLY and CDR2 is FYNNEI. CDR3 loop: CASSGGLAGGAWEQFF. DNA of the CDR3: TGTGCCAGCAGTGGGGGGCTAGCGGGAGGTGCATGGGAGCAGTTCTTC.

The chain combines TRBV28 with TRBJ1-2; 8 bases align to TRBD1. The J segment lost 0 bases and the V segment lost 5 bases, leaving 5 bases of the junction unmatched. CDR3 length equals 15 residues. The V gene's germline CDR1 is MDHEN and CDR2 SYDVKM. The CDR3 loop is CASSPNRGANYGYTF. The CDR3 DNA follows: TGTGCCAGCAGTCCCAACAGGGGGGCTAACTATGGCTACACCTTC.

This clone was seen a handful of times. The chain carries TRBV27 and TRBJ2-7, with 8 bases identical to TRBD2. V lost 6 bases and J lost 4; bases outside the gene matches: 14. The CDR3 is 16 residues long. CDR1 is MNHEY, CDR2 SMNVEV, per germline (reference sequence). The CDR3 is CASRATPSGWLYEQYF. The CDR3 DNA reads TGTGCCAGCAGGGCAACCCCTAGCGGGTGGCTGTACGAGCAGTACTTC.

The genes are TRBV10-3 and TRBJ2-1; 10 nucleotides match TRBD2. The V segment lost 3 bases and the J segment 3 bases; nucleotides outside the gene matches: 11. There are 18 residues in the CDR3. Per germline, CDR1 ENHRY and CDR2 SYGVKD. The CDR3 DNA reads TGTGCCATCAGTGACCCGGGGGGAGCGGGAGGGCTCTACAATGAGCAGTTCTTC. It yields the protein CAISDPGGAGGLYNEQFF.

J is TRBJ1-1 and V is TRBV6-1; 7 bases match TRBD1. CDR3 length: 15 amino acids. Per the germline V gene, CDR1 is MNHNS and CDR2 is SASEGT. Losses at the gene ends were 2 bases for V and 1 base for J; bases not matched to a gene: 4. CDR3 sequence: CASSEIAGGNTEAFF. The CDR3 nucleotides read TGTGCCAGCAGTGAAATCGCAGGGGGGAACACTGAAGCTTTCTTT.

The CDR3 protein is CASSLALAGGPGDEQFF. The CDR3 region has the DNA TGCGCCAGCAGCTTGGCCCTAGCGGGAGGCCCAGGCGATGAGCAGTTCTTC. The V gene is TRBV5-1, the J gene TRBJ2-1, with 11 nucleotides matching TRBD2. The junction had 10 bases not matched to a gene; V was cut back by 0 bases and J by 8 bases. Germline CDR1 is SGHRS and CDR2 is YFSETQ. There are 17 residues in the CDR3. Full variable domain (outside the CDR3, taken from reference TRBV5-1 and TRBJ2-1): KAGVTQTPRYLIKTRGQQVTLSCSPISGHRSVSWYQQTPGQGLQFLFEYFSETQRNKGNFPGRFSGRQFSNSRSEMNVSTLELGDSALYLCASSLALAGGPGDEQFFGPGTRLTVL.

The chain recombines TRBV4-1 with TRBJ2-7; 8 bases match TRBD1. Germline values: CDR1 MGHRA, CDR2 YSYEKL. The CDR3 is 15 residues long. With V trimmed by 7 bases and J by 2 bases, 10 bases remained unmatched. The CDR3 region has the DNA TGCGCCAGCAAACCAATTGGACAGGGAGCCTACGAGCAGTACTTC. Translated: CASKPIGQGAYEQYF.

This clone has just a few counts. This rearrangement joins TRBV5-1 to TRBJ1-4; 7 bases agree with TRBD1. Looked up from germline, CDR1 is SGHRS and CDR2 is YFSETQ. V shed 3 bases, J shed 8 bases, and the junction held 7 bases outside the gene matches. This CDR3 is 14 amino acids long. CDR3 DNA sequence: TGCGCCAGCAGCTCACAGGGGATAGGGGAAAAACTGTTTTTT. Translation: CASSSQGIGEKLFF.

A few counts support this clone. The chain recombines TRBV28 with TRBJ1-1; perhaps TRBD1 as D (5 bases). Germline lookup yields CDR1 MDHEN and CDR2 SYDVKM. Trimming cost V 3 bases and J 3 bases, with 17 bases left between them. This CDR3 is 16 amino acids long. The CDR3 DNA is TGTGCCAGCAGTTTTGGGTGGGGCACGGGGGACACTGAAGCTTTCTTT. Protein product: CASSFGWGTGDTEAFF.

The V and J genes are TRBV19 and TRBJ2-2, with 7 bases matching TRBD2. Losses at the gene ends were 3 bases for V and 4 bases for J; bases not matched to a gene: 8. The CDR3 has 16 residues. The germline CDR1 and CDR2 sequences are LNHDA and SQIVND (reference sequence). For the CDR3, the DNA is TGTGCCAGTAGTATCTGGGGAGGGAAAGGCACCGGGGAGCTGTTTTTT. Protein sequence: CASSIWGGKGTGELFF.

V usage is TRBV6-4 and J usage is TRBJ2-3; TRBD1 might be the D (6 bases). The germline CDR1 and CDR2 sequences are MRHNA and SNTAGT. The V and J ends lost 3 bases and 5 bases respectively, with 9 bases between them. CDR3 size: 13 residues. The CDR3 DNA sequence: TGTGCCAGCAGTGAACAGGGATTAGATACGCAGTATTTT. Its translation: CASSEQGLDTQYF.

This chain uses TRBV6-6 with TRBJ1-5; possible D gene TRBD1, 6 bases. CDR3 length: 16 residues. V gave up 5 bases and J gave up 7 bases, with 21 bases separating them. The germline gives CDR1 MNHNY, CDR2 SVGAGI (reference sequence). The CDR3 nucleotides read TGTGCCAGCAGTACCCCCTGGGACAACCCCAAACAGCCCCAGCATTTT. Translated, it gives CASSTPWDNPKQPQHF.